This T cell receptor beta chain was observed in a study of cytomegalovirus exposure and HLA in healthy donors. Regarding the study as a whole: An analysis done earlier found most TCR beta V segments productive about 87% or about 30% of the time. For most TCR sequences rarity was the rule, although some public TCRs occurred in many donors. Follow-up analysis later connected one missense variant in DCLRE1C with trimming of TCR beta V- and J-genes.

This CDR3 is built from 19 residues. V lost 5 bases to trimming and J lost 0 bases; unmatched junction nucleotides: 14. Germline lookup yields CDR1 SNHLY and CDR2 FYNNEI. Notes on this clone: Its antigen is unknown.

Vbeta (60) and Jbeta (13) primers were used in the PCR. TCRdb's copy holds only in-frame clones and misses some; the assay was immunoSEQ multiplex PCR. Of under 150,000 clones detected, approximately 80% appear once; the ten largest clones hold approximately 4.3%. The origin of this receptor is a man younger than 45 in good health and CMV-seropositive. This chain joins TRBV2 and TRBJ2-1; TRBD1 matches at 9 bases. The sample comprised PBMCs. DNA of the CDR3: TGTGCCAGCAGTCCTATCCCGGGACAGGGTGGAGGCTCCTACAATGAGCAGTTCTTC. Its protein product is CASSPIPGQGGGSYNEQFF.